Presented here are 27 T cell receptor beta chains from one specimen sequenced in a study of T cell repertoires in cytomegalovirus infection. TCRdb re-called the reads with MiXCR, one entry per CDR3 protein. The sample contains about 680,000 distinct CDR3 sequences, 24% of which appear only once. The sequenced material came from CD8+ T cells from PBMCs. Receptor source: a human donor in good health (CMV status not recorded). Some clones in this sample may be carry-over from other donors' samples.

The V call is TRBV7-9, the J call TRBJ2-3; D is ambiguous. The CDR3 totals 15 residues. Trimming took off 1 base at V and 4 bases at J, with 12 bases between the two ends. CDR1 is SEHNR and CDR2 is FQNEAQ in the germline V gene (reference sequence). The CDR3 DNA reads TGTGCCAGCAGCTTAGTCGCCCTGAGTCCAGATACGCAGTATTTT. This sequence encodes CASSLVALSPDTQYF.

The chain combines TRBV24-1 with TRBJ1-2, with D unclear. The germline V and J ends were trimmed by 5 bases and 8 bases, with 11 bases remaining between them. CDR3 length equals 12 residues. Germline assignment: CDR1 KGHDR and CDR2 SFDVKD. The DNA of the CDR3 is TGTGCCACCAGTGCGCATGGGAAAGGCTACACCTTC. Translated: CATSAHGKGYTF.

The chain uses TRBV6-2 or TRBV6-3 and TRBJ2-4, with D hard to call. Germline V lookup: CDR1 MNHEY, CDR2 SVGEGT. Trimming removed 8 bases at V and 1 base at J, with 15 bases between. The CDR3 totals 15 residues. The CDR3 sequence is CASQQPPGAKNIQYF. The CDR3 DNA follows: TGTGCCAGCCAACAGCCCCCTGGGGCCAAAAACATTCAGTACTTC.

This chain uses TRBV20-1 with TRBJ2-2; tentatively, D is TRBD1 (6 bases). With 6 bases removed from V and 0 bases from J, the gap between germline ends came to 11 bases. Germline V CDR1 and CDR2: DFQATT, SNEGSKA (reference sequence). The length of the CDR3 is 14 residues. CDR3 bases: TGCAGTGCACCGACAGGCGCGAACACCGGGGAGCTGTTTTTT. Translation: CSAPTGANTGELFF.

This clonotype was seen ten or more times. The V and J genes are TRBV7-2 and TRBJ1-1, with 8 nucleotides matching TRBD1. Germline CDR1 and CDR2: SGHTA and FQGNSA. CDR3 length: 15 amino acids. Unmatched junction bases numbered 5, after V lost 2 bases and J lost 3 bases. The chain's CDR3 is CASSLRTGRDTEAFF. The CDR3 DNA reads TGTGCCAGCAGCTTACGGACAGGGAGGGACACTGAAGCTTTCTTT.

Here the CDR3 DNA reads TGTGCCAGCAGTGAATGGCGGGGGGCCGGGACAGATACGCAGTATTTT. Residues: CASSEWRGAGTDTQYF. The rearrangement links TRBV6-1 to TRBJ2-3, with 8 positions matching TRBD2. The junction had 7 bases not matched to a gene; V was cut back by 2 bases and J by 3 bases. CDR3 length equals 16 residues. Germline CDR1 and CDR2: MNHNS and SASEGT.

The rearrangement joins TRBV7-9 to TRBJ1-3; TRBD1 matches at 8 bases. Germline V CDR1 and CDR2: SEHNR, FQNEAQ (reference sequence). The CDR3 consists of 16 residues. Trimming at V came to 5 bases and at J to 3 bases, leaving 9 bases not matched to a gene. This chain's CDR3 is CASSLEQGAIGNTIYF. The CDR3, as DNA: TGTGCCAGCAGCCTGGAGCAGGGGGCTATTGGAAACACCATATATTTT.

The chain combines TRBV6-5 with TRBJ1-1, with a weak D call TRBD1 (6 bases). This CDR3 region has 15 residues. V was trimmed by 0 bases and J by 5 bases, leaving 13 bases between them. Germline lookup yields CDR1 MNHEY and CDR2 SVGAGI. DNA for the CDR3: TGTGCCAGCAGTTACTCGGGGCAGGGGATAACTGAAGCTTTCTTT. It specifies CASSYSGQGITEAFF.

The V and J genes are TRBV7-8 and TRBJ1-2; D remains unclear. The CDR3 has 14 residues. Germline V gives CDR1 SGHVS, CDR2 FQNEAQ. V dropped 4 bases and J dropped 6 bases, with 15 bases sitting between them. The CDR3 DNA follows: TGTGCCAGCAGCTCAGATGTAGGGATAGATGGCTACACCTTC. It codes for CASSSDVGIDGYTF.

This clonotype was picked up a small number of times. The V and J genes are TRBV7-3 and TRBJ2-4; 12 bases line up with TRBD1. This CDR3 comprises 16 residues. CDR1 and CDR2 (germline): SGHTA, FQGTGA. J gave up 2 bases and V 4 bases, and 3 bases lay outside the gene matches. The CDR3 is CASSSGQGASKNIQYF. The CDR3 nucleotides are TGTGCCAGCAGCTCGGGACAGGGGGCGTCCAAAAACATTCAGTACTTC.

This clonotype was detected a few times. The chain links TRBV20-1 to TRBJ2-2, with 9 bases matching TRBD2. The germline gives CDR1 DFQATT, CDR2 SNEGSKA (reference sequence). Germline trimming cut 6 bases from V and 2 bases from J; bases unmatched to any gene: 4. The CDR3 runs to 14 residues. This CDR3 reads CSAPSGVNTGELFF. The CDR3 coding sequence is TGCAGTGCCCCTAGCGGGGTTAACACCGGGGAGCTGTTTTTT.

The chain joins TRBV7-9 to TRBJ1-1; the D gene is possibly TRBD1 (6 bases). V was cut by 5 bases and J by 6 bases, with 10 bases left in between. The CDR3 is made up of 12 amino acids. Germline assignment: CDR1 SEHNR and CDR2 FQNEAQ (reference sequence). CDR3 nucleotide sequence: TGTGCCAGCAGCGCAGGGGAGGCTGAAGCTTTCTTT. This encodes CASSAGEAEAFF.

This clonotype has just a few counts. V usage is TRBV7-8 and J usage is TRBJ1-6, with D possibly TRBD1 on 6 matching bases. The CDR3 has 15 amino acids. CDR1 and CDR2 from the germline V gene are SGHVS and FQNEAQ. V was clipped by 1 base and J by 10 bases, with 14 bases between them. The CDR3 DNA follows: TGTGCCAGCAGCTTAGGGGTGGGGGGCTCGTCACCCCTCCACTTT. It specifies CASSLGVGGSSPLHF.

The sample holds many counts of this clonotype. J is TRBJ2-7 and V is TRBV7-2, with 12 nucleotides matching TRBD1. CDR1 is SGHTA and CDR2 is FQGNSA in the germline V gene. Trimming cost V 5 bases and J 5 bases; bases outside gene matches: 7. The CDR3 totals 15 residues. Here the CDR3 reads CASSDRDRGQNEQYV. The CDR3 DNA is TGTGCCAGCAGCGACCGGGACAGGGGGCAAAACGAGCAGTACGTC.

V gene TRBV6-6 combines with J gene TRBJ2-2, with D possibly being TRBD1 or TRBD2 (5 bases each). Trimming removed 6 bases at V and 1 base at J, with 21 bases between. The CDR3 covers 18 residues. From germline, CDR1 is MNHNY and CDR2 SVGAGI (reference sequence). The CDR3 nucleotides are TGTGCCAGCAGAAATTCACCAGAGGGACCCAAGAACACCGGGGAGCTGTTTTTT. This encodes CASRNSPEGPKNTGELFF.

V and J are TRBV14 and TRBJ2-2; 11 bases agree with TRBD2. V lost 0 bases and J lost 4; bases outside the gene matches: 10. Germline CDR1 SGHDN, CDR2 FVKESK. This CDR3 comprises 19 residues. In nucleotides, the CDR3 is TGTGCCAGCAGCCAAGATCGGAGTAGCGGGGGGGCAGGCACCGGGGAGCTGTTTTTT. Translated, it gives CASSQDRSSGGAGTGELFF.

This clonotype turned up a few times. This chain joins TRBV7-9 and TRBJ2-7; weak D call: TRBD2 (7 bases). The CDR3 is 12 amino acids. Trimming pared 5 bases from V and 6 bases from J, leaving 11 bases between. Germline V lookup: CDR1 SEHNR, CDR2 FQNEAQ (reference sequence). This CDR3 reads CASSRRGGEQYF. The DNA of the CDR3 is TGTGCCAGCAGCCGGAGGGGGGGCGAGCAGTACTTC.

This clonotype came up a few times. The chain couples TRBV7-9 to TRBJ2-7, with 8 nucleotides matching TRBD1. V lost 5 bases, J lost 4 bases, and 4 bases stayed unmatched. From germline, CDR1 is SEHNR and CDR2 FQNEAQ (reference sequence). This CDR3 spans 13 amino acids. CDR3 nucleotides: TGTGCCAGCAGCCTGACAGGGGATTACGAGCAGTACGTC. Amino acids: CASSLTGDYEQYV.

About this clonotype itself: A much larger clone sits a single nucleotide away, making a read error possible. CDR3 coding DNA: TGTGCCAGCAGTTACGGGACAGGGACTGAAGCTTTCTTT. It translates to CASSYGTGTEAFF. This chain connects TRBV6-2 or TRBV6-3 to TRBJ1-1; TRBD1 matches 9 bases. The CDR3 totals 13 residues. CDR1 is MNHEY and CDR2 is SVGEGT in the germline V gene. The V and J ends lost 2 bases and 5 bases, in that order; junction bases with no gene match: 0.

The chain couples TRBV7-8 to TRBJ2-1, with 8 bases fitting TRBD1. Trimming cost V 4 bases and J 7 bases; bases outside gene matches: 18. Per the germline V gene, CDR1 is SGHVS and CDR2 is FQNEAQ. The CDR3 is made up of 18 amino acids. CDR3 DNA: TGTGCCAGCAGCTCCAAAAGAGATTATATACAGGGGGGAAATGAGCAGTTCTTC. Protein sequence: CASSSKRDYIQGGNEQFF. Full variable domain (remainder filled in from reference TRBV7-8 and TRBJ2-1): GAGVSQSPRYKVAKRGQDVALRCDPISGHVSLFWYQQALGQGPEFLTYFQNEAQLDKSGLPSDRFFAERPEGSVSTLKIQRTQQEDSAVYLCASSSKRDYIQGGNEQFFGPGTRLTVL.

This chain uses TRBV20-1 with TRBJ2-1; 13 bases agree with TRBD2. CDR1 is DFQATT and CDR2 is SNEGSKA in the germline V gene (reference sequence). The CDR3 contains 15 residues. V was clipped by 0 bases and J by 5 bases; unmatched bases: 1. The CDR3 region has the DNA TGCAGTGCTAGAGAACTAGCGGGGGGGAACAATGAGCAGTTCTTC. This codes for CSARELAGGNNEQFF.

The rearrangement joins TRBV28 to TRBJ1-4; D is unclear. The length of the CDR3 is 16 residues. V was shortened by 7 bases and J by 8 bases, with 23 bases between the two germline ends. CDR1 and CDR2 from the germline V gene are MDHEN and SYDVKM. CDR3 amino acids: CASTPGFKGNREKLFF. The CDR3 DNA is TGTGCCAGCACCCCGGGGTTCAAGGGCAATCGGGAAAAACTGTTTTTT.

This clonotype was seen a few times. V and J are TRBV29-1 and TRBJ1-2, with TRBD1 identical over 8 bases. The ends lost 3 bases at V and 0 bases at J; junction bases unmatched: 18. Germline CDR1 SQVTM, CDR2 ANQGSEA. This CDR3 region has 19 residues. The CDR3 here is CSVEVRITGTGDTNYGYTF. The CDR3 nucleotides are TGCAGCGTTGAGGTTAGGATCACTGGGACAGGCGATACTAACTATGGCTACACCTTC.

The chain recombines TRBV28 with TRBJ2-5, with 7 positions matching TRBD2. CDR1 is MDHEN and CDR2 is SYDVKM in the germline V gene. V lost 5 bases and J lost 2; bases outside the gene matches: 11. The CDR3 contains 16 residues. The CDR3 bases are TGTGCCAGCAGTCCATTAGCCCTAGCGGAACAAGAGACCCAGTACTTC. Its protein is CASSPLALAEQETQYF.

This clonotype was seen just once. CDR3 loop: CAISEQGRYEQYV. The CDR3 DNA reads as TGTGCCATCAGTGAACAGGGGCGCTACGAGCAGTACGTC. The gene calls are TRBV10-3 and TRBJ2-7, with 7 bases that match TRBD1. This CDR3 is built from 13 residues. Trimming took 3 bases from V and 3 from J; bases not matched to a gene: 2. Germline CDR1 ENHRY, CDR2 SYGVKD.

This clonotype was observed a few times. This chain links TRBV4-1 with TRBJ2-4, with D uncertain. Germline CDR1 is MGHRA and CDR2 is YSYEKL. This CDR3 region has 15 residues. The V end was cut by 1 base, the J end by 0 bases, with 7 bases between. DNA for the CDR3: TGCGCCAGCAGCCAAGGACGGGTAGCCAAAAACATTCAGTACTTC. Encoded protein: CASSQGRVAKNIQYF.

This clonotype was detected only a few times. This chain links TRBV29-1 with TRBJ1-1, with D perhaps matching TRBD1 (6 bases). The CDR3 runs 13 residues. The V gene's germline CDR1 is SQVTM and CDR2 ANQGSEA. Written as DNA, the CDR3 is TGCAGTATAGGACAAGGACAGTACACTGAAGCTTTCTTT. Its translation is CSIGQGQYTEAFF.